This is a list of T cell receptor beta chains from one sample in a study of cytomegalovirus exposure and HLA in healthy donors. The table came from immunoSEQ multiplex PCR; TCRdb's copy has only in-frame clones and leaves some out. The sample lists 100,000 to 150,000 clones; about four fifths were seen once. Sequencing used PBMCs. These TCRs come from a woman aged 40 to 55 in good health and CMV-seropositive. The CDR3 runs from the conserved cysteine through the conserved F or W. A D gene is named only where the DNA matches it firmly. Some rows have no size entry. The others give once, few or many, or a class for an expanded clone.

d_call	j_call	clone_size	v_call	cdr3_aa	cdr3_nt
TRBD2	TRBJ2-7	-	TRBV28	CASTQSGTNVYEQYF	TGTGCCAGCACCCAAAGCGGGACTAACGTCTACGAGCAGTACTTC
-	TRBJ2-1	-	TRBV5-1	CASSPNTRRASAYNEQFF	TGCGCCAGCAGCCCAAATACCCGTAGGGCTAGCGCTTACAATGAGCAGTTCTTC
-	TRBJ1-1	-	TRBV9	CASSVVGENTEAFF	TGTGCCAGCAGCGTAGTAGGGGAGAACACTGAAGCTTTCTTT
TRBD1	TRBJ1-4	-	TRBV2	CATRDRGNEKLFF	TGTGCCACCAGGGACAGGGGGAATGAAAAACTGTTTTTT
-	TRBJ1-3	-	TRBV7-9	CASSPKLREGGNTIYF	TGTGCCAGCAGCCCTAAACTTCGGGAAGGTGGAAACACCATATATTTT
TRBD1	TRBJ1-2	-	TRBV6-5	CASSRTGTAPYGYTF	TGTGCCAGCAGTCGAACCGGGACAGCACCCTATGGCTACACCTTC
TRBD1	TRBJ1-2	-	TRBV10-2	CASSESETGGYGYTF	TGCGCCAGCAGTGAGTCAGAAACAGGGGGGTATGGCTACACCTTC
TRBD2	TRBJ2-3	-	TRBV9	CASSDRTSGTDTQYF	TGTGCCAGCAGCGACAGGACTAGCGGCACAGATACGCAGTATTTT
TRBD2	TRBJ2-7	-	TRBV10-3	CAISESRKAGGGYEQYF	TGTGCCATCAGTGAGTCGCGGAAAGCGGGAGGAGGGTACGAGCAGTACTTC
-	TRBJ1-2	-	TRBV18	CASSPPDQGVSNYGYTF	TGTGCCAGCTCACCACCGGATCAGGGCGTTTCTAACTATGGCTACACCTTC
TRBD2	TRBJ2-1	-	TRBV9	CASSATSADEQFF	TGTGCCAGCAGCGCCACTAGCGCCGATGAGCAGTTCTTC
TRBD2	TRBJ2-1	few	TRBV6-4	CASSALAGSYNEQFF	TGTGCCAGCAGTGCCCTAGCGGGGTCCTACAATGAGCAGTTCTTC
-	TRBJ1-1	-	TRBV10-1	CASSESPSNTEAFF	TGCGCCAGCAGTGAGTCGCCGAGTAACACTGAAGCTTTCTTT
-	TRBJ1-2	few	TRBV7-9	CSSTMDPGPNYGYTF	TGTTCCAGCACCATGGATCCGGGTCCTAACTATGGCTACACCTTC
-	TRBJ2-1	-	TRBV7-3	CASSLQGGEQFF	TGTGCCAGCAGCTTACAGGGGGGCGAGCAGTTCTTC
TRBD2	TRBJ2-1	-	TRBV5-6	CASSLPWREGIYEQFF	TGTGCCAGCAGCTTGCCCTGGCGGGAGGGAATCTATGAGCAGTTCTTC
-	TRBJ2-5	-	TRBV2	CASSEPREVQETQYF	TGTGCCAGCAGTGAACCGCGGGAAGTCCAAGAGACCCAGTACTTC
-	TRBJ2-7	-	TRBV29-1	CSVQTGAGEQYF	TGCAGCGTTCAGACAGGTGCCGGCGAGCAGTACTTC
TRBD2	TRBJ2-1	-	TRBV15	CATSGRLAGVSNEQFF	TGTGCCACCAGCGGCCGACTAGCGGGAGTTAGCAATGAGCAGTTCTTC
TRBD2	TRBJ2-1	-	TRBV29-1	CSLGLGKRAEQFF	TGCAGCCTAGGACTAGGCAAACGGGCTGAGCAGTTCTTC
TRBD1	TRBJ1-6	-	TRBV27	CASSQGMWDRNSPLHF	TGTGCCAGCAGTCAGGGTATGTGGGACAGGAATTCACCCCTCCACTTT
TRBD2	TRBJ2-1	-	TRBV12-5	CASQSGTTYNEQFF	TGTGCTAGTCAGTCCGGGACTACGTACAATGAGCAGTTCTTC
-	TRBJ2-5	-	TRBV7-9	CASSLGGAVTETQYF	TGTGCCAGCAGCTTAGGCGGGGCTGTGACGGAGACCCAGTACTTC
-	TRBJ2-1	-	TRBV29-1	CSVDVGFYNEQFF	TGCAGCGTTGACGTGGGCTTCTACAATGAGCAGTTCTTC
-	TRBJ2-7	-	TRBV2	CASRPVGKGDYEQYF	TGTGCCAGCAGGCCTGTAGGCAAAGGGGACTACGAGCAGTACTTC
-	TRBJ2-7	once	TRBV5-5	CASSLEGYEQYF	TGTGCCAGCAGCTTAGAGGGTTACGAGCAGTACTTC
TRBD1	TRBJ2-3	-	TRBV5-1	CASSLIQDRISTDTQYF	TGCGCCAGCAGCTTGATACAGGACAGGATAAGCACAGATACGCAGTATTTT
-	TRBJ2-3	-	TRBV7-9	CASSSDYSRNTQYF	TGTGCCAGCAGCTCAGACTACTCCCGGAATACGCAGTATTTT
-	TRBJ2-3	-	TRBV9	CASNEEARTDTQYF	TGTGCCAGCAACGAGGAAGCGAGGACAGATACGCAGTATTTT
TRBD2	TRBJ2-6	-	TRBV9	CASSEGLVVAPVPGANVLTF	TGTGCCAGCAGCGAGGGACTAGTAGTCGCCCCAGTCCCTGGGGCCAACGTCCTGACTTTC
TRBD2	TRBJ2-7	-	TRBV6-5	CASSYGLAGKHYEQYF	TGTGCCAGCAGTTACGGACTAGCGGGGAAACACTACGAGCAGTACTTC
-	TRBJ2-1	-	TRBV5-5	CASTRVDEQFF	TGTGCCAGTACTAGGGTGGATGAGCAGTTCTTC
-	TRBJ1-1	-	TRBV27	CASKTGISTEAFF	TGTGCCAGCAAGACAGGAATAAGTACTGAAGCTTTCTTT
TRBD1	TRBJ2-7	-	TRBV7-2	CASSFTGTGVYEQYF	TGTGCCAGCAGCTTTACCGGGACAGGGGTGTACGAGCAGTACTTC
TRBD2	TRBJ2-2	-	TRBV2	CASSQLLAGPINTGELFF	TGTGCCAGCAGCCAGTTACTAGCGGGGCCAATAAACACCGGGGAGCTGTTTTTT
-	TRBJ1-4	-	TRBV15	CATSRDWGRGGDEKLFF	TGTGCCACCAGCAGAGATTGGGGCAGGGGAGGGGATGAAAAACTGTTTTTT
TRBD1	TRBJ2-1	-	TRBV2	CASRGDRGRNEQFF	TGTGCCAGCAGGGGGGACAGGGGGCGCAATGAGCAGTTCTTC
TRBD1	TRBJ2-1	-	TRBV25-1	CASSEYGTVTRHEQFF	TGTGCCAGCAGTGAATACGGGACAGTCACTAGACATGAGCAGTTCTTC
-	TRBJ2-7	few	TRBV18	CASSRESDYEQYF	TGTGCCAGCTCCCGGGAGTCCGACTACGAGCAGTACTTC
-	TRBJ2-7	-	TRBV6-1	CASAPGQIHEQYF	TGTGCCAGCGCACCGGGACAAATACACGAGCAGTACTTC
TRBD1	TRBJ1-1	-	TRBV4-1	CASSSGSQGAQGSFF	TGCGCCAGCAGCTCCGGTAGCCAGGGGGCGCAAGGTTCTTTCTTT
TRBD2	TRBJ2-7	-	TRBV19	CASSIEGAGGSDEQYF	TGTGCCAGTAGTATAGAGGGAGCGGGAGGATCGGACGAGCAGTACTTC
-	TRBJ2-3	-	TRBV7-9	CASSSSSANTQYF	TGTGCCAGCAGCTCCTCGAGCGCAAATACGCAGTATTTT
-	TRBJ1-1	few	TRBV6-5	CASSSMNTEAFF	TGTGCCAGCAGTTCTATGAACACTGAAGCTTTCTTT
-	TRBJ2-5	-	TRBV5-4	CASSFNQGGQETQYF	TGTGCCAGCAGCTTCAACCAGGGGGGACAAGAGACCCAGTACTTC
-	TRBJ1-2	-	TRBV11-2	CASRPLGGQAPYGYTF	TGTGCCAGCCGACCCCTGGGGGGGCAGGCACCTTATGGCTACACCTTC
-	TRBJ1-4	-	TRBV5-1	CASSHPGANEKLFF	TGCGCCAGCAGCCACCCCGGGGCTAATGAAAAACTGTTTTTT
TRBD2	TRBJ2-1	few	TRBV9	CASSPLAGGPIYEQFF	TGTGCCAGCAGCCCCCTAGCGGGAGGGCCTATTTATGAGCAGTTCTTC
-	TRBJ1-4	-	TRBV6-5	CASSRAGTLGGKLFF	TGTGCCAGCAGTCGCGCCGGGACCCTGGGGGGAAAACTGTTTTTT
-	TRBJ2-1	-	TRBV12-2	CASRLAVRLANNEQFF	TGTGCAAGTCGCTTAGCGGTCCGGCTAGCGAACAATGAGCAGTTCTTC